This is a list of T cell receptor beta chains from one sample in a study of shared clonotypes between healthy human individuals. The method was immunoSEQ multiplex PCR; TCRdb's version includes in-frame clones alone and lacks a portion of them. The repertoire consists of about 700,000 clones, with roughly nine tenths occurring once and the leading ten covering 24%. Sequencing used naive CD8+ T cells sorted from blood. These receptors all come from a man younger than 40 in good health. Both conserved end residues are part of each CDR3. D genes are given only for firm matches. Clone size, where shown, is once, few, many, or a class for clones that have expanded.

j_call,v_call,cdr3_length,d_call,clone_size,cdr3_nt,cdr3_aa
TRBJ2-5,TRBV29-1,13,.,.,TGCAGCGTTGAAGGGATACCCCAGGAGACCCAGTACTTC,CSVEGIPQETQYF
TRBJ2-2,TRBV6-1,14,.,.,TGTGCCAGCAGAGGTGGGAGGAACACCGGGGAGCTGTTTTTT,CASRGGRNTGELFF
TRBJ2-7,TRBV13,14,TRBD2,.,TGTGCCAGCAGCTTCCGGGGGGAAATGTACGAGCAGTACTTC,CASSFRGEMYEQYF
TRBJ2-7,TRBV11-3,13,.,.,TGTGCCAGCAGCGCCAATCAGGGGTACGAGCAGTACTTC,CASSANQGYEQYF
TRBJ2-1,TRBV27,15,TRBD1,.,TGTGCCAGCAGTTCCAGGACAGGGGGCGGTGATGAGCAGTTCTTC,CASSSRTGGGDEQFF
TRBJ2-2,TRBV4-2,18,TRBD2,.,TGTGCCAGCAGCCATCAAGGGGAAGGTAGCGGGAGGTCCGGGGAGCTGTTTTTT,CASSHQGEGSGRSGELFF
TRBJ2-7,TRBV6-1,13,.,.,TGTGCCAGCAGTGAGGCAGGTACCTACGAGCAGTACTTC,CASSEAGTYEQYF
TRBJ2-5,TRBV14,18,TRBD2,.,TGTGCCAGCAGCCAGACCTTAGGACTAGCGGGGATCCAAGAGACCCAGTACTTC,CASSQTLGLAGIQETQYF
TRBJ2-3,TRBV10-3,16,.,.,TGTGCCATCAGTGAGTCGGGCGGGTTTGGGACAGATACGCAGTATTTT,CAISESGGFGTDTQYF
TRBJ2-7,TRBV13,14,.,.,TGTGCCAGCAGCTTAAACAGGGAGAGGGGCGAGCAGTACTTC,CASSLNRERGEQYF
TRBJ2-5,TRBV29-1,18,TRBD2,.,TGCAGCGTTGAACTACTAAGGACTAGCGGGAGTTTCAGGGAGACCCAGTACTTC,CSVELLRTSGSFRETQYF
TRBJ2-7,TRBV6-1,15,TRBD2,once,TGTGCCAGCAGTGAAGGCCTAGCGGATAACTACGAGCAGTACTTC,CASSEGLADNYEQYF
TRBJ2-2,TRBV9,17,.,.,TGTGCCAGCAGCGCACCCAGGGTTAAGGGAAACACCGGGGAGCTGTTTTTT,CASSAPRVKGNTGELFF
TRBJ2-7,TRBV29-1,12,.,.,TGCAGCGTCAAAGGGAACCACTACGAGCAGTACTTC,CSVKGNHYEQYF
TRBJ2-1,TRBV7-9,12,.,once,TGTGCCAGCAGCCGGGAGCGGAATGAGCAGTTCTTC,CASSRERNEQFF
TRBJ1-5,TRBV19,15,.,.,TGTGCCAGTAGTACCGGGACACTTAGCAATCAGCCCCAGCATTTT,CASSTGTLSNQPQHF
TRBJ2-3,TRBV5-4,19,.,.,TGTGCCAGCAGCTTGGGACGGATTGGTCCGACCGCTAGCACAGATACGCAGTATTTT,CASSLGRIGPTASTDTQYF
TRBJ2-1,TRBV28,19,TRBD2,.,TGTGCCAGCAGTTTACTTGGACTAGCGGAATTACTCTCCTACAATGAGCAGTTCTTC,CASSLLGLAELLSYNEQFF
TRBJ2-3,TRBV5-8,14,TRBD1,once,TGTGCCAGCAGCTCGGGACAGGCGGGGGATACGCAGTATTTT,CASSSGQAGDTQYF
TRBJ2-3,TRBV7-9,17,TRBD1,.,TGTGCCAGCAGCAACACCCGGACAGGGCTTGACCCAGATACGCAGTATTTT,CASSNTRTGLDPDTQYF
TRBJ1-1,TRBV7-9,18,.,.,TGTGCCAGCAGTCAATTTAGTGTCCCTATGTCAATGAACACTGAAGCTTTCTTT,CASSQFSVPMSMNTEAFF
TRBJ2-1,TRBV5-4,15,.,once,TGTGCCAGCAGCTTGCAGTCTAGCGTTGTAAATGAGCAGTTCTTC,CASSLQSSVVNEQFF
TRBJ2-7,TRBV25-1,13,.,.,TGTGCCAGCAGTGACTCACAGCACTACGAGCAGTACTTC,CASSDSQHYEQYF
TRBJ1-1,TRBV5-1,14,.,.,TGCGCCAGCAGGGGACTGGTCCGGGGCACTGAAGCTTTCTTT,CASRGLVRGTEAFF
TRBJ2-7,TRBV9,18,TRBD2,.,TGTGCCAGCAGCGTAGGACCTACTAGCGGGCAGCTCTCCTACGAGCAGTACTTC,CASSVGPTSGQLSYEQYF
TRBJ2-7,TRBV5-1,16,TRBD2,once,TGCGCCAGCACTATGGGACTAGCGGGAGTATCCTACGAGCAGTACTTC,CASTMGLAGVSYEQYF
TRBJ2-3,TRBV6-5,15,TRBD1,.,TGTGCCAGCAGTTATACAGGGGGTATTACAGATACGCAGTATTTT,CASSYTGGITDTQYF
TRBJ2-7,TRBV27,14,.,.,TGTGCCAGCAGTTTTGGGCAGAACTCCTACGAGCAGTACTTC,CASSFGQNSYEQYF
TRBJ2-7,TRBV4-3,16,.,.,TGCGCCAGCAGCCAAGATCCGAAGGACAGTTACACCGAGCAGTACTTC,CASSQDPKDSYTEQYF
TRBJ2-7,TRBV27,15,TRBD2,once,TGTGCCAGCAGTTTCTCGACTTCAGCCGGGAGGGAGCAGTACTTC,CASSFSTSAGREQYF
TRBJ2-1,TRBV29-1,14,TRBD2,.,TGCAGCGTTGATTGGGTAGCGGGACCTAATGAGCAGTTCTTC,CSVDWVAGPNEQFF
TRBJ2-1,TRBV28,15,TRBD1,.,TGTGCCAGTAGGGGGACAGGGAACCTCTACAATGAGCAGTTCTTC,CASRGTGNLYNEQFF
TRBJ2-1,TRBV7-2,17,TRBD2,.,TGTGCCAGCAGCTTAGTACTAGCGGGAGGTTTTCGGAATGAGCAGTTCTTC,CASSLVLAGGFRNEQFF
TRBJ2-1,TRBV28,13,.,.,TGTGCCAGCAGTTTCTTCACTACCAATGAGCAGTTCTTC,CASSFFTTNEQFF
TRBJ1-2,TRBV5-1,12,.,.,TGCGCCAGCAGCTTGGATTTCTATGGCTACACCTTC,CASSLDFYGYTF
TRBJ2-2,TRBV6-4,15,TRBD2,many,TGTGCCAGCAGTGCCGGGACTAGCGGCACCGGGGAGCTGTTTTTT,CASSAGTSGTGELFF
TRBJ2-2,TRBV7-2,16,.,.,TGTGCCAGCAGCTCGCCCGCTTCCAGGGGCACCGGGGAGCTGTTTTTT,CASSSPASRGTGELFF
TRBJ2-2,TRBV10-1,14,.,few,TGCGCCAGCAGTGACTTCGGGGGAACCGGGGAGCTGTTTTTT,CASSDFGGTGELFF
TRBJ2-7,TRBV11-3,12,.,.,TGTGCCAGCAGCTTAGAGGGATACGAGCAGTACTTC,CASSLEGYEQYF
TRBJ2-7,TRBV5-5,13,TRBD1,.,TGTGCCAGCAGCTTAAAGGGGGCGAGCGAGCAGTACTTC,CASSLKGASEQYF
TRBJ1-1,TRBV29-1,13,.,.,TGCAGTGTATTCGACGTCGAGAACACTGAAGCTTTCTTT,CSVFDVENTEAFF
TRBJ2-7,TRBV27,13,.,few,TGTGCCAGCAGTTTATCGGGCCTTGGCGAGCAGTACTTC,CASSLSGLGEQYF
TRBJ2-1,TRBV10-1,17,TRBD2,.,TGCGCCAGCAGTGAGGGGGACTTAGCGGGAAGGTTTGATGAGCAGTTCTTC,CASSEGDLAGRFDEQFF
TRBJ1-2,TRBV28,13,.,few,TGTGCCAGCAGTTTACCCTACAGGGCCCGCTACACCTTC,CASSLPYRARYTF
TRBJ1-5,TRBV6-5,15,.,.,TGTGCCAGCGGGAGTATAAGGGGAATCCCCGGGCCCCAGCATTTT,CASGSIRGIPGPQHF
TRBJ2-5,TRBV30,16,.,.,TGTGCCTGGAGCAATTTGGGGACCGGAGCGGGAGAGACCCAGTACTTC,CAWSNLGTGAGETQYF
TRBJ2-3,TRBV9,17,TRBD2,.,TGTGCCAGCAGCTCCCATAGCGGGAGGGCCCTCACAGATACGCAGTATTTT,CASSSHSGRALTDTQYF
TRBJ2-1,TRBV28,14,TRBD2,.,TGTGCCAGCAGTTTCGCGCGGGAGATCAATGAGCAGTTCTTC,CASSFAREINEQFF
TRBJ2-7,TRBV21-1,16,.,.,TGTGCCAGCAGCAAAGGTGTCCGGGAATTCTTCTACGAGCAGTACTTC,CASSKGVREFFYEQYF
TRBJ1-1,TRBV27,15,TRBD1,.,TGTGCCAGCAGTGACGGACAGGAAAGGAACACTGAAGCTTTCTTT,CASSDGQERNTEAFF
TRBJ2-7,TRBV7-9,16,.,.,TGTGCCAGTAAACGAAAATCCCCGGGAGATTCGTACGAGCAGTACTTC,CASKRKSPGDSYEQYF
TRBJ1-5,TRBV2,13,TRBD1,.,TGTGCCAGCAACGACAGGGGGCTTCAGCCCCAGCATTTT,CASNDRGLQPQHF
TRBJ2-7,TRBV27,12,.,.,TGTGCCAGCAGTTTCGGAGTCCACGAGCAGTACTTC,CASSFGVHEQYF
TRBJ2-7,TRBV5-5,14,.,.,TGTGCCAGCAGCCTTGGAGGGAAATCCTACGAGCAGTACTTC,CASSLGGKSYEQYF
TRBJ1-1,TRBV4-2,17,.,once,TGTGCCAGCAGCCAAGCATCAGGGGTCAGTATGAACACTGAAGCTTTCTTT,CASSQASGVSMNTEAFF
TRBJ2-3,TRBV5-4,19,TRBD1,.,TGTGCCAGCAGCTCCCGTGGGACAGGGACCGCAACGTACACAGATACGCAGTATTTT,CASSSRGTGTATYTDTQYF
TRBJ1-1,TRBV7-3,17,.,.,TGTGCCAGCAGCTTAATGGCAGGGAGCCACTTGAACACTGAAGCTTTCTTT,CASSLMAGSHLNTEAFF
TRBJ2-7,TRBV9,15,.,.,TGTGCCAGCAGCCCCCAGGACAGCTTCTCCTACGAGCAGTACTTC,CASSPQDSFSYEQYF
TRBJ2-5,TRBV7-9,16,TRBD2,.,TGTGCCAGCAGCCAATTACAGCGGGAGGGTTCGGAGACCCAGTACTTC,CASSQLQREGSETQYF